The 14 T cell receptor beta chains below all came from one sample that was sequenced in a study of T cell clonality in common variable immunodeficiency. Sequencing was performed with immunoSEQ multiplex PCR; in TCRdb, only in-frame clones are kept and a portion is missing. Found here are under 60,000 clones, no singletons; the ten largest cover roughly 3.4%. The material sequenced was peripheral blood mononuclear cells. The receptors were gathered from a person aged 18-70 years in good health.

This clone was recorded at least ten times. The read terminates 3 residues before the CDR3 end, so the remaining end is supplied by the germline J gene. This rearrangement joins TRBV5-6 to TRBJ2-7; 8 bases align to TRBD1. V trimming: 1 base; J trimming: 3 bases; junction bases outside the gene matches: 6. The CDR3 spans 15 residues. Germline CDR1 reads SGHDT; CDR2 reads YYEEEE. The CDR3 sequence is CASSLSWTGIYEQYF. CDR3 bases read: TGTGCCAGCAGCTTGTCCTGGACAGGGATCTACGAG.

This clone was counted many times. With the read ending 3 residues before the CDR3 end, the germline J gene is used to fill in that end. The chain carries TRBV20-1 and TRBJ2-1, with D perhaps TRBD2 (5 bases). Trimming took off 8 bases at V and 8 bases at J, with 13 bases between the two ends. Germline V gives CDR1 DFQATT, CDR2 SNEGSKA (reference sequence). The CDR3 runs 11 residues. The CDR3 sequence is CSINLAHEQFF. The DNA read from the CDR3 is TGCAGTATCAACCTAGCCCATGAG.

This clone was counted between two and nine times. The DNA ends 3 residues before the CDR3 does, and the rest of the CDR3 is filled in from the germline J gene. The V gene is TRBV2, the J gene TRBJ2-1; 9 nucleotides match TRBD1. Germline V CDR1 and CDR2: SNHLY, FYNNEI. V was clipped by 8 bases and J by 7 bases; unmatched bases: 6. The CDR3 totals 13 residues. The CDR3 here is CASYRQGVNEQFF. The sequenced CDR3 bases are TGTGCCAGCTATCGACAGGGGGTAAATGAG.

At least ten counts were recorded for this clone. The CDR3 goes on 3 residues after the read ends, and that part is filled in from the germline J gene. The chain combines TRBV18 with TRBJ2-5; D is unclear. Trimming removed 6 bases at V and 0 bases at J, with 11 bases between. The CDR3 has 14 amino acids. Germline V gene sequence: CDR1 KGHSH, CDR2 LQKENI. The covered CDR3 bases are TGTGCCAGCTCGCTGAACATCGACCAAGAGACC. It codes for CASSLNIDQET. Given in full, the CDR3 is CASSLNIDQETQYF.

This clone appeared many times. The read halts 3 residues ahead of the CDR3 end, with the missing end drawn from the germline J gene. V is TRBV5-1 and J is TRBJ1-4; the D gene is possibly TRBD1 (5 bases). The V end lost 1 base, the J end lost 8 bases, and 12 bases lay between the germline ends. The CDR3 is 14 amino acids. Per the germline V gene, CDR1 is SGHRS and CDR2 is YFSETQ. Partial CDR3 DNA: TGCGCCAGCAGCTTGAAGGGGAGTGGCGAAAAA. Encoded protein: CASSLKGSGEK. The entire CDR3 protein is CASSLKGSGEKLFF. Complete variable domain (other parts from reference TRBV5-1 and TRBJ1-4): KAGVTQTPRYLIKTRGQQVTLSCSPISGHRSVSWYQQTPGQGLQFLFEYFSETQRNKGNFPGRFSGRQFSNSRSEMNVSTLELGDSALYLCASSLKGSGEKLFFGSGTQLSVL.

This clone was seen at least ten times. The read terminates 3 residues ahead of where the CDR3 ends, so the germline J gene completes it. The chain links TRBV30 to TRBJ2-7; 13 nucleotides match TRBD2. The trim removed 3 bases at V and 4 bases at J, leaving 0 bases unmatched. The CDR3 has 13 amino acids. The germline V gene has CDR1 GTSNPN and CDR2 SVGIG (reference sequence). CDR3 sequence reads: CAWRLAGGYEQYF. The CDR3 DNA, read in part, is TGTGCCTGGAGACTAGCGGGAGGGTACGAG.

The sample holds a few counts of this clone. The sequence runs out 3 residues before the end of the CDR3; the remainder is reconstructed from the germline J gene. This chain links TRBV5-1 with TRBJ1-2; TRBD1 aligns across 7 bases. The CDR3 has 13 residues. The germline V gene encodes CDR1 SGHRS and CDR2 YFSETQ. The CDR3 loop reads CASRTGQTRGYTF. The DNA read from the CDR3 is TGCGCCAGCAGGACGGGACAGACTAGGGGC. The full variable domain, in which reference TRBV5-1 and TRBJ1-2 provide the parts outside the CDR3, is KAGVTQTPRYLIKTRGQQVTLSCSPISGHRSVSWYQQTPGQGLQFLFEYFSETQRNKGNFPGRFSGRQFSNSRSEMNVSTLELGDSALYLCASRTGQTRGYTFGSGTRLTVV.

This clone was seen many times. The read stops 3 residues short of the end of the CDR3; the missing end is completed from the germline J gene. The gene calls are TRBV20-1 and TRBJ1-2; 8 bases line up with TRBD1. The CDR3 spans 15 residues. V dropped 0 bases and J dropped 4; count of bases not matched to a gene: 7. Germline CDR1 reads DFQATT; CDR2 reads SNEGSKA (reference sequence). CDR3 DNA, as far as it was read: TGCAGTGCTAGAGATGCAGGGGGCGTAGGCTATGGC. It specifies CSARDAGGVGYG. The full CDR3 protein reads CSARDAGGVGYGYTF.

The table lists this clone with many counts. The CDR3 end is not reached by the read, which stops 3 residues before it; the germline J gene fills it in. The chain joins TRBV9 to TRBJ2-1; 12 bases align to TRBD2. The V gene's germline CDR1 is SGDLS and CDR2 YYNGEE. V lost 3 bases, J lost 7 bases, and 5 bases stayed unmatched. This CDR3 contains 15 residues. The CDR3 bases that were read are TGTGCCAGCAGCGCTTCTAGCGGGAGGGTTAATGAG. This translates into CASSASSGRVNE. The whole CDR3 region reads CASSASSGRVNEQFF.

This clone appeared many times. The sequenced CDR3 bases are TGTGCCAGCAGCTCCGCGGCTCGGACTAGCATAAATGAG. It translates to CASSSAARTSINE. The whole CDR3 sequence reads CASSSAARTSINEQFF. The chain joins TRBV5-4 to TRBJ2-1, with 8 bases matching TRBD2. The read ends 3 residues shy of where the CDR3 ends; the end is completed using the germline J gene. CDR3 length: 16 residues. Trimming removed 3 bases from V and 7 bases from J; junction bases left unmatched: 12. Per the germline V gene, CDR1 is SGHNT and CDR2 is YYREEE (reference sequence).

This clone was picked up a small number of times. The read finishes 3 residues shy of the CDR3 end, and the germline J gene is used to complete it. The sample holds other DNA sequences that translate to the same CDR3. The chain carries TRBV7-6 and TRBJ1-3; D may be TRBD1 (6 bases). Germline CDR1 reads SGHVS; CDR2 reads FNYEAQ. The CDR3 consists of 16 residues. V lost 4 bases, J lost 2 bases, and 15 bases lay in between. The CDR3 protein is CASSSFIQGTGNTIYF. CDR3 DNA (partial): TGTGCCAGCAGCTCCTTCATACAGGGTACTGGAAACACC.

This clone was found many times. The CDR3 is cut off 3 residues early in the read; its end comes from the germline J gene. This chain uses TRBV20-1 with TRBJ1-1; 12 nucleotides line up with TRBD1. Germline V gene lookup returns CDR1 DFQATT and CDR2 SNEGSKA (reference sequence). The CDR3 is 15 residues long. With 4 bases clipped from V and 4 bases from J, the junction kept 7 bases outside the gene matches. CDR3 DNA (partial): TGCAGTGCTACCGGGACAGGGGGCGTAGGCACTGAA. It encodes CSATGTGGVGTE. The CDR3, in full, reads CSATGTGGVGTEAFF.

This clone was recorded many times. The CDR3 end lies 3 residues beyond the end of the read and is filled in from the germline J gene. The gene calls are TRBV7-9 and TRBJ2-1; TRBD2 matches 8 bases. Germline trimming cut 5 bases from V and 1 base from J; bases unmatched to any gene: 4. This CDR3 spans 15 amino acids. The germline CDR1 and CDR2 sequences are SEHNR and FQNEAQ (reference sequence). The CDR3 DNA, read in part, is TGTGCCAGCAGCCCCCCGGGGGGGTCCTACAATGAG. Its translation is CASSPPGGSYNE. The complete CDR3 protein is CASSPPGGSYNEQFF.

This clone was observed many times. The missing CDR3 end, 3 residues past where the read stops, is filled in from the germline J gene. The gene calls are TRBV7-3 and TRBJ2-5; TRBD2 matches at 10 bases. The CDR3 loop spans 17 amino acids. V gave up 5 bases and J gave up 5 bases; unmatched junction bases: 14. Germline CDR1 is SGHTA and CDR2 is FQGTGA. CDR3 DNA, as far as it was read: TGTGCCAGCAGCCCCCGGGCTAGCGGGAGTTTGGGCGAGACC. Translating it yields CASSPRASGSLGET. In full, the CDR3 reads CASSPRASGSLGETQYF.